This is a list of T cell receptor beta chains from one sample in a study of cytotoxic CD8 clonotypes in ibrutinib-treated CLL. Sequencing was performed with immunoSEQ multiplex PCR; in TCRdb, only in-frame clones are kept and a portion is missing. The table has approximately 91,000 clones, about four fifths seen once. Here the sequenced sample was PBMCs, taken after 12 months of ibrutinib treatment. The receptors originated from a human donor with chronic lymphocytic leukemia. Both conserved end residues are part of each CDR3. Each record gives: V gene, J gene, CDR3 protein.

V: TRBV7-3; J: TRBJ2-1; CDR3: CASSSPGGGANEQFF
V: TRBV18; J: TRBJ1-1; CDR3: CASSPAGGGAAFF
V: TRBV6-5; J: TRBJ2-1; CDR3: CASNSGTSGYNEQFF
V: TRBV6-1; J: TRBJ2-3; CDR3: CATTRGGPQTDTQYF
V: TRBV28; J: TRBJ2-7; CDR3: CASSYVSGGDYEQYF
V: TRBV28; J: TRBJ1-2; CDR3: CASSPDLDYGYTF
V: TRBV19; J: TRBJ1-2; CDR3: CASSTRTEGDYGYTF
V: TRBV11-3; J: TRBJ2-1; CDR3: CASSPRGGVRGEQFF
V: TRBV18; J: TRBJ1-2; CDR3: CASSPRDGGPGGAYGYTF
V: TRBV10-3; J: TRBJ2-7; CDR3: CATGTSGALYEQYF
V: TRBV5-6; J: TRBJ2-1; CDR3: CASSLLAAGFHEQFF
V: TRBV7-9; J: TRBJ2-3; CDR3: CASSLGAGGVDTQYF
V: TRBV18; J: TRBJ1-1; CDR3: CASSLGGGANTEAFF
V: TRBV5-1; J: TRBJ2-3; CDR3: CASSSGLATDTQYF
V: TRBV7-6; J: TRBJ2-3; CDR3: CASSLGQGVEADTQYF
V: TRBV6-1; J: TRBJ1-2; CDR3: CASHRGYGDGYTF
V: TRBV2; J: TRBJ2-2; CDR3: CASSPPWGLAGAITGELFF
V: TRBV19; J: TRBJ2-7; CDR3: CASSISRAPAGTYEQYF
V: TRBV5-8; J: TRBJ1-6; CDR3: CASGWSGGPHSPLHF
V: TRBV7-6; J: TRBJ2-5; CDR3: CASSLVRQETQYF
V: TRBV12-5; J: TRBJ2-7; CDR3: CAHAGSSYEQYF
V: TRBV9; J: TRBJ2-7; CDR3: CASSVAGAGHMSGEQYF
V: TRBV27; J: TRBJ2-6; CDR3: CAARDSGANVLTF
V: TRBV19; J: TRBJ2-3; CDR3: CASSMFGRAPDTQYF
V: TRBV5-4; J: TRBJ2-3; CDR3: CASSLAGTVTDTQYF
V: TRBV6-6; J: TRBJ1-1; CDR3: CASSYSQGEGPEAFF
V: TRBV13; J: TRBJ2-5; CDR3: CASSHPWTLQETQYF
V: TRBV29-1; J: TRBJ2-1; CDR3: CSVEPTGNEQFF
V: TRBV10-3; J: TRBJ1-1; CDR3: CAISDPGLNTEAFF
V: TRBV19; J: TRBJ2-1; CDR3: CASSIWLAGESSYNEQFF